This entry lists 16 T cell receptor beta chains sequenced from one sample in a study of neurological immune-mediated disorders. From the 5' RACE reads, TCRdb called clonotypes with MiXCR, one entry per CDR3 protein. The sample lists about 58,000 distinct CDR3 sequences; roughly 3.5% were seen once. Specimen: PBMCs. The receptor set was obtained from a woman in her sixties with multiple sclerosis.

This clonotype was observed many times. This chain links TRBV18 with TRBJ2-2; the D call may be TRBD1 or TRBD2 (5 bases each). This CDR3 is 17 amino acids long. V lost 3 bases and J 3 bases, leaving 17 bases between the germline ends. Germline assignment: CDR1 KGHSH and CDR2 LQKENI. The chain's CDR3 is CASSPLAGTRDTGELFF. Written as DNA, the CDR3 is TGTGCCAGCTCACCCCTGGCAGGGACGCGGGACACCGGGGAGCTGTTTTTT.

Many counts were recorded for this clonotype. The chain combines TRBV20-1 with TRBJ1-1, with a possible D match to TRBD1 (5 bases). V was clipped by 1 base and J by 1 base, with 10 bases between them. Germline V gene lookup returns CDR1 DFQATT and CDR2 SNEGSKA (reference sequence). The CDR3 runs 14 residues. CDR3 nucleotide sequence: TGCAGTGCTAGAGTCTGGGGGAGGAACACTGAAGCTTTCTTT. Encoded protein: CSARVWGRNTEAFF.

The table lists this clonotype with a few counts. CDR3 residues: CASSFGREGLFF. The CDR3 nucleotides read TGTGCCAGCAGCTTTGGACGGGAGGGCTTGTTCTTC. The chain combines TRBV7-9 with TRBJ2-1, with 8 bases lining up with TRBD2. This CDR3 region has 12 residues. V trimming: 3 bases; J trimming: 15 bases; junction bases outside the gene matches: 7. Germline V gene data show CDR1 as SEHNR and CDR2 as FQNEAQ (reference sequence).

This clonotype was seen at least ten times. The chain links TRBV12-3 or TRBV12-4 to TRBJ2-3; the D is unclear. CDR3 length: 12 amino acids. The V and J ends lost 3 bases and 10 bases respectively, with 11 bases between them. This CDR3 is CASSFVRGSQYF. As DNA, the CDR3 is TGTGCCAGCAGTTTTGTAAGAGGTTCGCAGTATTTT.

Many counts were recorded for this clonotype. The J gene is TRBJ1-1, the V gene TRBV20-1, with unresolved D. Trimming pared 6 bases from V and 7 bases from J, leaving 15 bases between. CDR3 size: 12 residues. Per the germline V gene, CDR1 is DFQATT and CDR2 is SNEGSKA (reference sequence). The CDR3 protein is CSARSLANEAFF. CDR3 coding DNA: TGCAGTGCCAGGTCGCTAGCTAATGAAGCTTTCTTT.

There are many counts of this clonotype. The V call is TRBV7-2, the J call TRBJ2-5; D is unresolved. V was pared by 5 bases and J by 5 bases, with 15 bases between. The germline V gene has CDR1 SGHTA and CDR2 FQGNSA. The length of the CDR3 is 14 residues. The CDR3 loop is CASSQHSIGETQYF. The CDR3, as DNA: TGTGCCAGCAGCCAGCATTCTATAGGGGAGACCCAGTACTTC. Variable domain in full (rest from reference TRBV7-2 and TRBJ2-5): GAGVSQSPSNKVTEKGKDVELRCDPISGHTALYWYRQSLGQGLEFLIYFQGNSAPDKSGLPSDRFSAERTGGSVSTLTIQRTQQEDSAVYLCASSQHSIGETQYFGPGTRLLVL.

This clonotype was observed at least ten times. An end of the junction differs from the germline gene, which may be a read error. The rearrangement joins TRBV6-1 to TRBJ2-3; 7 nucleotides line up with TRBD1. CDR1 and CDR2 (germline): MNHNS, SASEGT. The CDR3 covers 13 residues. DNA for the CDR3: TGTGCCAGCAGCGAAGGGACAGCATATACGCAGTATTTT. Encoded protein: CASSEGTAYTQYF.

This clonotype came up many times. The chain joins TRBV5-1 to TRBJ2-4; weak D call: TRBD2 (5 bases). V lost 6 bases, J lost 0 bases, and 10 bases lay in between. Germline V gene data show CDR1 as SGHRS and CDR2 as YFSETQ. This CDR3 region has 14 residues. This CDR3 is CASNPGLAKNIQYF. The CDR3 nucleotides read TGCGCCAGCAACCCAGGACTAGCCAAAAACATTCAGTACTTC.

This clonotype was seen at least ten times. The V call is TRBV20-1, the J call TRBJ2-1; TRBD2 might be the D (5 bases). The V end was cut by 3 bases, the J end by 0 bases, with 9 bases between. Germline-derived CDR1 and CDR2 are DFQATT and SNEGSKA (reference sequence). CDR3 size: 14 residues. The CDR3 protein is CSARARDSYNEQFF. Written as DNA, the CDR3 is TGCAGTGCTAGGGCGAGGGACTCCTACAATGAGCAGTTCTTC.

The V gene is TRBV20-1, the J gene TRBJ2-5, with D maybe TRBD2 (5 bases). Germline lookup yields CDR1 DFQATT and CDR2 SNEGSKA (reference sequence). CDR3 length: 12 residues. DNA of the CDR3: TGCACCCTGGAGGCGTACCAAGAGACCCAGTACTTC. Amino acids: CTLEAYQETQYF.

The gene calls are TRBV11-2 and TRBJ2-7; D perhaps matches TRBD2 (6 bases). CDR3 length: 17 residues. With 5 bases removed from V and 2 bases from J, the gap between germline ends came to 22 bases. In germline, CDR1 is SGHAT, CDR2 FQNNGV. The CDR3 protein is CASSPLGRSARPYEQYF. The CDR3 nucleotides read TGTGCCAGCAGCCCCTTGGGGAGGAGCGCTCGTCCCTACGAGCAGTACTTC.

V usage is TRBV5-4 and J usage is TRBJ2-7, with TRBD2 matching 9 bases. Germline V gene sequence: CDR1 SGHNT, CDR2 YYREEE (reference sequence). The J segment lost 3 bases and the V segment lost 4 bases, leaving 11 bases of the junction unmatched. This CDR3 has 16 amino acids. The CDR3 reads CASSTYSGSLYYEQYF. CDR3 nucleotide sequence: TGTGCCAGCAGCACGTATAGCGGGAGTCTTTACTACGAGCAGTACTTC.

This clonotype was counted between two and nine times. A much larger clone differs by one base, so this may be a read error. The genes are TRBV6-6 and TRBJ1-2; D is unclear. This CDR3 has 10 amino acids. Germline assignment: CDR1 MNHNY and CDR2 SVGAGI (reference sequence). CDR3 sequence reads: CVSKAGGYTF. The DNA for the CDR3 is TGTGTCAGCAAAGCTGGTGGCTACACCTTC.

This clonotype was detected ten times or more. V gene TRBV20-1 combines with J gene TRBJ1-1; 7 positions match TRBD1. CDR3 size: 15 residues. Germline CDR1 is DFQATT and CDR2 is SNEGSKA (reference sequence). The J segment lost 1 base and the V segment lost 4 bases, leaving 9 bases of the junction unmatched. The CDR3 here is CSAKTGHVKNTEAFF. For the CDR3, the DNA is TGCAGTGCTAAGACAGGGCATGTAAAGAACACTGAAGCTTTCTTT.

This clonotype was observed many times. J is TRBJ1-2 and V is TRBV29-1; D gene ambiguous. The CDR3 contains 11 residues. V was shortened by 5 bases and J by 2 bases, with 6 bases between the two germline ends. Germline V gives CDR1 SQVTM, CDR2 ANQGSEA. The CDR3 DNA sequence: TGCAGCGTTTTGGTAAACTATGGCTACACCTTC. Protein: CSVLVNYGYTF.

This clonotype came up many times. This rearrangement joins TRBV20-1 to TRBJ2-1, with 9 bases identical to TRBD2. Germline trimming cut 2 bases from V and 6 bases from J; bases unmatched to any gene: 5. The germline V gene encodes CDR1 DFQATT and CDR2 SNEGSKA (reference sequence). This CDR3 spans 14 amino acids. The CDR3 is CSARPAGGFNEQFF. The CDR3 DNA reads as TGCAGTGCTAGACCTGCGGGGGGGTTCAATGAGCAGTTCTTC.